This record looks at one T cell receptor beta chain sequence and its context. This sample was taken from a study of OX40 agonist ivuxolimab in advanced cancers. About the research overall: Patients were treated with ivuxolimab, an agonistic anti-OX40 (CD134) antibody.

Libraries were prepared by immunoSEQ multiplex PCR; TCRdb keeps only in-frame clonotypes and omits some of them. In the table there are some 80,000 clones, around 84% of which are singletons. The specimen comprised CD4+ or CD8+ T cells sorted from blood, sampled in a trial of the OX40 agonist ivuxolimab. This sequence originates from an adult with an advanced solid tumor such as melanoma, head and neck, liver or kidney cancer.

The CDR3 coding sequence is TGTGCCAGCTCATCTCGGACAGGGAGCGACGAGCAGTACTTC. It translates to CASSSRTGSDEQYF. The chain links TRBV18 to TRBJ2-7, with TRBD1 matching 8 bases. There are 14 residues in the CDR3. With V trimmed by 5 bases and J by 5 bases, 8 bases remained unmatched. Germline CDR1 KGHSH, CDR2 LQKENI. Supplemented by reference TRBV18 and TRBJ2-7, the full variable domain reads NAGVMQNPRHLVRRRGQEARLRCSPMKGHSHVYWYRQLPEEGLKFMVYLQKENIIDESGMPKERFSAEFPKEGPSILRIQQVVRGDSAAYFCASSSRTGSDEQYFGPGTRLTVT.